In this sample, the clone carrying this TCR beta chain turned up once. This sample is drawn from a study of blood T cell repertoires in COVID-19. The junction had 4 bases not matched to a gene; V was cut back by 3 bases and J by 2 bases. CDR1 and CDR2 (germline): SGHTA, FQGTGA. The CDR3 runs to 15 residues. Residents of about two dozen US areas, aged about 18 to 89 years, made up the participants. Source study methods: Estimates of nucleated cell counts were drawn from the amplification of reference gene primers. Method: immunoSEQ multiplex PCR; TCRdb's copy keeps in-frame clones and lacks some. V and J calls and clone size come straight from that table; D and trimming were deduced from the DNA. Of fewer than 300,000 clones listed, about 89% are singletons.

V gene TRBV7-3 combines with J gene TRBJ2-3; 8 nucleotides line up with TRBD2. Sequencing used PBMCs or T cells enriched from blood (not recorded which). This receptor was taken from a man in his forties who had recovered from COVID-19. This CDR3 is CASSFGSGVTDTQYF. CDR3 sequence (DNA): TGTGCCAGCAGCTTTGGTAGCGGGGTCACAGATACGCAGTATTTT. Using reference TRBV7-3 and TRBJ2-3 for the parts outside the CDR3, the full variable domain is GAGVSQTPSNKVTEKGKYVELRCDPISGHTALYWYRQSLGQGPEFLIYFQGTGAADDSGLPNDRFFAVRPEGSVSTLKIQRTERGDSAVYLCASSFGSGVTDTQYFGPGTRLTVL.